The 2 T cell receptor beta chains given below trace back to one sample, sequenced in a study of memory CD8 T cells in hepatitis C reinfection. Measured with immunoSEQ multiplex PCR; TCRdb has only the in-frame clones, and not every one. The sample has 45,000 to 55,000 clones; 85% to 90% are singletons. Time point given: pre-reinfection, 55 to 20 weeks before reinfection detection. Sorted cells were sequenced directly ex vivo without any in vitro expansion. What was sequenced was naive CD8+ T cells sorted from blood. Every receptor here comes from a young man with hepatitis C virus infection.

V usage is TRBV11-2 and J usage is TRBJ2-3; D unclear. This CDR3 comprises 13 residues. V was cut by 3 bases and J by 5 bases, with 9 bases left in between. CDR1 is SGHAT, CDR2 FQNNGV, per germline. The CDR3 DNA follows: TGTGCCAGCAGCTTGCGGCCGGAAGATACGCAGTATTTT. It specifies CASSLRPEDTQYF.

This chain links TRBV5-3 with TRBJ2-1, with D possibly TRBD1 on 6 matching bases. TRBV5-3 has ORF status, its function being uncertain. This CDR3 is built from 13 residues. V was shortened by 4 bases and J by 7 bases, with 12 bases between the two germline ends. The CDR3 spells CARSPTTGNEQFF. The CDR3 bases are TGTGCCAGAAGCCCGACAACAGGGAATGAGCAGTTCTTC.